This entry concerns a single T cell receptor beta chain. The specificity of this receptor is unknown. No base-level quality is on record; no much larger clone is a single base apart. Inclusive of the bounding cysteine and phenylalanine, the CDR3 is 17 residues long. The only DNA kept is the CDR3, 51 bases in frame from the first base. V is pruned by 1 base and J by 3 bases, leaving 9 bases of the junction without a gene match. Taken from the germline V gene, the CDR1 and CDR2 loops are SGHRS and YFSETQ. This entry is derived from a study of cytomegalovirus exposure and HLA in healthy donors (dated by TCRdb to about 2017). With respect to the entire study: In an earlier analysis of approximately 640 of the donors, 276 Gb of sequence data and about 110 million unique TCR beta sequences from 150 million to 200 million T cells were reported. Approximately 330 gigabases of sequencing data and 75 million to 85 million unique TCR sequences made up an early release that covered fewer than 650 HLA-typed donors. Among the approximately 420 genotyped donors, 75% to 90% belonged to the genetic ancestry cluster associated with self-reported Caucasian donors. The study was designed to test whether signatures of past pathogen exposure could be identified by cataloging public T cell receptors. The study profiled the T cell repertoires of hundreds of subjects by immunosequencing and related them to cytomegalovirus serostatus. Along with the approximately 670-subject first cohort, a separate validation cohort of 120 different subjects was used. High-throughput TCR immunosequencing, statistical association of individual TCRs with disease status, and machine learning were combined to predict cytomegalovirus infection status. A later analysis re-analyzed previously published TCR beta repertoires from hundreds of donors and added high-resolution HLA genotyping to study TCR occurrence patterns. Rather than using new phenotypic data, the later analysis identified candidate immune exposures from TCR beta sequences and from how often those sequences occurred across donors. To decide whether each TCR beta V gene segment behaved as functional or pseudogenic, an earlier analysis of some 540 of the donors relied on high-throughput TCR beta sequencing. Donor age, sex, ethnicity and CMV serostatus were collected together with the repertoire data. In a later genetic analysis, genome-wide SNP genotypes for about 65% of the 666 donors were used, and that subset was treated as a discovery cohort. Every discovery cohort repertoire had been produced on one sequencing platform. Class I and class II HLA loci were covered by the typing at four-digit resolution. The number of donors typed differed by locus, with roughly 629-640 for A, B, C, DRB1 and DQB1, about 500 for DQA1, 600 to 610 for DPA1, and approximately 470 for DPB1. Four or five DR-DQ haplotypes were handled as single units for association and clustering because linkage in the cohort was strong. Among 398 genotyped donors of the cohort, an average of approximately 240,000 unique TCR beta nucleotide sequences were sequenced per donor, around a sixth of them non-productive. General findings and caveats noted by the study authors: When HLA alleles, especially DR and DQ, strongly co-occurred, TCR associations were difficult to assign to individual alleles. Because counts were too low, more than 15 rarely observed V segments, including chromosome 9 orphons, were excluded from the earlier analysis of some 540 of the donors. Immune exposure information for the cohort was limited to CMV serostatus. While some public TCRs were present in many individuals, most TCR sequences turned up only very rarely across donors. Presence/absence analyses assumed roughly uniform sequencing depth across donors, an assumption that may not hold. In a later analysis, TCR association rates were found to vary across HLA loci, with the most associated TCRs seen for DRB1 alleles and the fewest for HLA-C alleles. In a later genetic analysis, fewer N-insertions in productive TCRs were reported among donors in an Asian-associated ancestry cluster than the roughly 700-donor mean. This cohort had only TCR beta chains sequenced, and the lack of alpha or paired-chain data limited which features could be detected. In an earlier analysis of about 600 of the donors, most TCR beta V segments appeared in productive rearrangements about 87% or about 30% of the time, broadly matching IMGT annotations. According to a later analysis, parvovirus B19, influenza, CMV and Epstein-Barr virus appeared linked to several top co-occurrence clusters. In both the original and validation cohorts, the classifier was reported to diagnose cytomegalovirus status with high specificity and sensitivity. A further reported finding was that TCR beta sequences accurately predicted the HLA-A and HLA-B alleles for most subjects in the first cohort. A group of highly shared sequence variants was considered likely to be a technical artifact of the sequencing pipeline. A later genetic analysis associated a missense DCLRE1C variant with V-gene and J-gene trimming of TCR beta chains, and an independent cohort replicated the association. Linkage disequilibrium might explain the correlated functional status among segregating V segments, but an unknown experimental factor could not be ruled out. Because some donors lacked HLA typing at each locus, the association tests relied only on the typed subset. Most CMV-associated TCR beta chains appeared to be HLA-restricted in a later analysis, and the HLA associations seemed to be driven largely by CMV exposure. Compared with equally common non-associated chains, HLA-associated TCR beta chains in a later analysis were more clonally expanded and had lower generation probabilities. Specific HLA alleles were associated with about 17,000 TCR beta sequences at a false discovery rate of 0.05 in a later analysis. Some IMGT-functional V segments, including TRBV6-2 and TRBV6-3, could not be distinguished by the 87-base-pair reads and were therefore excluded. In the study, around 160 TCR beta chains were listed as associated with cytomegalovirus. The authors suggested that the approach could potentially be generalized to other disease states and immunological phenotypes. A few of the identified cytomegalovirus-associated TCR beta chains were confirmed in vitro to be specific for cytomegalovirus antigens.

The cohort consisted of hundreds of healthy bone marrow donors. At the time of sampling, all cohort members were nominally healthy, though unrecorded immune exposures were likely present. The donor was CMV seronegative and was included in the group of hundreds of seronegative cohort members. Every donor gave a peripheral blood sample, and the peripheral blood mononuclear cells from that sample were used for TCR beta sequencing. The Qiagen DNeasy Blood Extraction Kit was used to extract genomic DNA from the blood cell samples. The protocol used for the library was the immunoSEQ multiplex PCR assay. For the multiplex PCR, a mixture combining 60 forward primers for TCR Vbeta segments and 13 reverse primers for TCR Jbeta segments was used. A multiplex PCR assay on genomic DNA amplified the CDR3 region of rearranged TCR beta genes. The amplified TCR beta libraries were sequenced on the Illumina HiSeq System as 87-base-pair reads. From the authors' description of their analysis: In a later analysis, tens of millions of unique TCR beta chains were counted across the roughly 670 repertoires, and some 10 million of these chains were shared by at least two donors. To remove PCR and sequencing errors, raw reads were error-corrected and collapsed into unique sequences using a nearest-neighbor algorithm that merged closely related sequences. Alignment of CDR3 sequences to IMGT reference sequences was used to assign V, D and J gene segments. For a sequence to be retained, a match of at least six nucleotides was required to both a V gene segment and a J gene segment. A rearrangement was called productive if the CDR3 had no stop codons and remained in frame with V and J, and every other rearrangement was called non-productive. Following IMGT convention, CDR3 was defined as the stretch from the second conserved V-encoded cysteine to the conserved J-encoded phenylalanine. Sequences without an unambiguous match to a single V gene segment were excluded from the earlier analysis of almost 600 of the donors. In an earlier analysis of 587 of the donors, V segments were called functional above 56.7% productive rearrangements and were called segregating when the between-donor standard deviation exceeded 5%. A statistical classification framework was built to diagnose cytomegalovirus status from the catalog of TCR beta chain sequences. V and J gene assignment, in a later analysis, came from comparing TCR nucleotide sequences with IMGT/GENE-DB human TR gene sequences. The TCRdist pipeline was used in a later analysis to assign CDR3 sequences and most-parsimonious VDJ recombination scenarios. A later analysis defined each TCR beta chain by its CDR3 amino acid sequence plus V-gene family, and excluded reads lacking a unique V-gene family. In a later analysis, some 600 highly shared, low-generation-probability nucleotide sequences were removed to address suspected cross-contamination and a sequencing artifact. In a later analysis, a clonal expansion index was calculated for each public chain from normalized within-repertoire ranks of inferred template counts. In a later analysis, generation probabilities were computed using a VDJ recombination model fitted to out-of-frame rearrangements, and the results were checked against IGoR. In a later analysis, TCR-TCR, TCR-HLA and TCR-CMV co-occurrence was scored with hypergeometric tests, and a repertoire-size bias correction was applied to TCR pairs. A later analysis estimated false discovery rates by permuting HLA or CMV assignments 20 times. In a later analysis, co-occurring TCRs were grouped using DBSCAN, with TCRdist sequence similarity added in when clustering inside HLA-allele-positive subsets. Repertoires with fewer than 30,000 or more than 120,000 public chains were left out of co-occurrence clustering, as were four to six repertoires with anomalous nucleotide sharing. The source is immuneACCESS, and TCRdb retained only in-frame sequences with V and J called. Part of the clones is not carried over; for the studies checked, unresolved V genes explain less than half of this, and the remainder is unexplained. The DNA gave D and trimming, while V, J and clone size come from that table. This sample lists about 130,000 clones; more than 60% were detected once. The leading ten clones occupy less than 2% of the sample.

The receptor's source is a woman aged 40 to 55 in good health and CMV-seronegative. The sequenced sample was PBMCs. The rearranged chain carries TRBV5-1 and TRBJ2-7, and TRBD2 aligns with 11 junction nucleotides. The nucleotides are TGCGCCAGCAGCTTGTTGGCTAGCGGGAGGAGGGGCTACGAGCAGTACTTC. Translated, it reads CASSLLASGRRGYEQYF.